This entry describes one T cell receptor beta chain. The entry originates in a study of T cell responses to AZD1222 COVID-19 vaccine. Measured with immunoSEQ multiplex PCR; TCRdb has only the in-frame clones, and not every one. The sample lists over 100,000 clones; 75% to 90% were seen once. This CDR3 is 17 amino acids long. Germline CDR1 is LGHNA and CDR2 is YSLEER. V was shortened by 1 base and J by 0 bases, with 15 bases between the two germline ends. J is TRBJ1-1 and V is TRBV4-3; the D gene is possibly TRBD1 (6 bases). Sequencing was performed on peripheral blood, taken on day 0 of AZD1222 vaccination. This receptor was obtained from an adult in good health. CDR3 in amino acids: CASSQGSQGTMNTEAFF. CDR3 sequence (DNA): TGCGCCAGCAGCCAAGGGTCCCAGGGGACTATGAACACTGAAGCTTTCTTT.